Listed below are T cell receptor beta chains from one sample, sequenced in a study of blood T cell repertoires in COVID-19. Repertoires were generated with immunoSEQ multiplex PCR, while TCRdb's copy carries only in-frame clones and drops some. The sample has approximately 220,000 clones, just over 85% seen once. The sample comprised peripheral blood. These receptors all come from a man aged 50-60 years with acute or convalescent COVID-19. Each CDR3 is given with its conserved first and last residue. A D gene is named only where the DNA matches it firmly. Not every row has a clone size; where given, it reads once, few, many or a size class.

V,J,D,size,CDR3,DNA
TRBV5-5,TRBJ1-2,TRBD1,once,CASKGTGGYRYGYTF,TGTGCCAGCAAAGGCACAGGGGGATATCGTTATGGCTACACCTTC
TRBV20-1,TRBJ2-7,TRBD1,many,CSARQGYEQYF,TGCAGTGCTCGACAGGGATACGAGCAGTACTTC
TRBV6-5,TRBJ1-1,-,-,CASSPRWTVNTEAFF,TGTGCCAGCAGCCCCCGGTGGACAGTGAACACTGAAGCTTTCTTT
TRBV16,TRBJ1-3,-,-,CASSQRSSGNTIYF,TGTGCCAGCAGCCAAAGGAGCTCTGGAAACACCATATATTTT
TRBV6-6,TRBJ2-4,-,-,CASISGGNIQYF,TGTGCCAGCATCTCAGGGGGGAACATTCAGTACTTC
TRBV19,TRBJ1-2,-,-,CASSIAPHAGVPNYGYTF,TGTGCCAGTAGTATTGCCCCCCACGCGGGAGTCCCGAACTATGGCTACACCTTC
TRBV5-1,TRBJ2-2,-,-,CASSLGPRGGMNTGELFF,TGCGCCAGCAGCTTGGGCCCAAGGGGAGGTATGAACACCGGGGAGCTGTTTTTT
TRBV18,TRBJ1-1,-,-,CASSPSMNTEAFF,TGTGCCAGCTCACCGTCCATGAACACTGAAGCTTTCTTT
TRBV3-1/TRBV3-2,TRBJ1-1,TRBD1,-,CASSPTTGRTEAFF,TGTGCCAGCAGCCCTACGACAGGGCGAACTGAAGCTTTCTTT
TRBV18,TRBJ2-1,-,-,CASSPRTGGDYNEQFF,TGTGCCAGCTCACCCCGGACAGGAGGGGACTACAATGAGCAGTTCTTC